One T cell receptor (beta chain) is described in this entry. What it binds is not known. This entry is derived from a study of Ad26.COV2.S vaccination and SARS-CoV-2 variants. The protocol was immunoSEQ multiplex PCR, while the TCRdb copy is restricted to in-frame clones and leaves out a portion. Of more than 300,000 clones in the sample, just over 85% were seen once. Treatment indicated: 19 received Ad26.COV2.S at low or high dose, single or two shots; roughly five received placebo; per-sample allocation not given. Collection of the samples took place on day 63 after the first injection of vaccine or placebo. The study's findings and limits: Breadth of non-spike TCRs did not differ between vaccinees and placebo recipients.

The receptor was derived from a person between 18 and 60 years old who received the Ad26.COV2.S COVID-19 vaccine or a placebo. The sequenced sample was peripheral blood, obtained in a trial of Ad26.COV2.S vaccine versus placebo.

In DNA, the CDR3 is TGTGCCAGCAGCCCCTACGGGGGATTACATAATTCACCCCTCCACTTT. Translated, it gives CASSPYGGLHNSPLHF. V is TRBV9 and J is TRBJ1-6; D might be TRBD1 (5 bases). Trimming stripped 4 bases from V and 5 bases from J, with 16 bases between. Germline V gene sequence: CDR1 SGDLS, CDR2 YYNGEE. The CDR3 runs 16 residues.